What follows is one T cell receptor beta chain and its context. The antigen is not known. These data are taken from a study of T cell repertoires in cytomegalovirus infection. Study as a whole: Epitope selection comprised recently identified HLA-C-restricted CMV epitopes and well-studied HLA-B-restricted CMV epitopes. TCR beta signatures that were public indicated CMV infection and matching HLA type. Study-level results: In two of eight donors, the top clonotype was HLA-C-restricted CMV-specific. Using cumulative public TCR beta family frequency, the authors identified those who carried CMV together with the relevant HLA.

MiXCR, applied by TCRdb to the reads, yields one record per CDR3 protein. The sample holds some 350,000 distinct CDR3 sequences, 25% to 35% seen once. This CDR3 has 16 residues. Between the trimmed V and J ends, which lost 7 bases and 0 bases, there was a span of 16 bases. The rearrangement uses TRBV12-3 or TRBV12-4 and TRBJ1-3; D gene unclear. Sequencing used cultured PBMCs, obtained from culture after CMV antigen stimulation. This clonotype originated in a human donor in good health (CMV status not recorded). Some clones in this sample may be carry-over from other donors' samples. The DNA of the CDR3 is TGTGCCAGCATCAAGACACGCCAGAGCTCTGGAAACACCATATATTTT. Amino acids: CASIKTRQSSGNTIYF.